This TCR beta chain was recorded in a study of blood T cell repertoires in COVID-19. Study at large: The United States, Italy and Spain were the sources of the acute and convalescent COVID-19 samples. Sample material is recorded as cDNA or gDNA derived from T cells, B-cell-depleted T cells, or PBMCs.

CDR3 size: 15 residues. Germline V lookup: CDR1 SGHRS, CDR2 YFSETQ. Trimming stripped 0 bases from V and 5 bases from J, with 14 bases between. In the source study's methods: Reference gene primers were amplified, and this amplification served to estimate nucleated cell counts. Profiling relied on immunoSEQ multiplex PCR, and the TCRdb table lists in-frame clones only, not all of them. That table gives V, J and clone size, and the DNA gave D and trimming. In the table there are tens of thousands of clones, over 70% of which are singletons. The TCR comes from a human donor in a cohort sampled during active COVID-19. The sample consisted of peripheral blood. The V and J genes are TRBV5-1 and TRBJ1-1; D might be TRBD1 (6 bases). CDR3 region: CASSLAAGALTEAFF. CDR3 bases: TGCGCCAGCAGCTTGGCCGCGGGGGCGCTTACTGAAGCTTTCTTT. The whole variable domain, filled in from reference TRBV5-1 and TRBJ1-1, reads KAGVTQTPRYLIKTRGQQVTLSCSPISGHRSVSWYQQTPGQGLQFLFEYFSETQRNKGNFPGRFSGRQFSNSRSEMNVSTLELGDSALYLCASSLAAGALTEAFFGQGTRLTVV.